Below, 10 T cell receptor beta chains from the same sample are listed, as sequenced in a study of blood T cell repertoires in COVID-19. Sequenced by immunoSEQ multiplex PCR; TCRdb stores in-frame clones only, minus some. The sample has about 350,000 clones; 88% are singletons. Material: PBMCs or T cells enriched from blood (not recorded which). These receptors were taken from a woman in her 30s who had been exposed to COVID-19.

The CDR3 DNA reads as TGTGCCAGCAGCTCACCCGGGAGTTCCTACAATGAGCAGTTCTTC. Amino acid sequence: CASSSPGSSYNEQFF. V usage is TRBV7-9 and J usage is TRBJ2-1; weak D call: TRBD2 (6 bases). Germline V gene lookup returns CDR1 SEHNR and CDR2 FQNEAQ (reference sequence). This CDR3 has 15 amino acids. V shed 4 bases and J shed 1 base, with 11 bases lying between them. The full variable domain, in which reference TRBV7-9 and TRBJ2-1 provide the parts outside the CDR3, is DTGVSQNPRHKITKRGQNVTFRCDPISEHNRLYWYRQTLGQGPEFLTYFQNEAQLEKSRLLSDRFSAERPKGSFSTLEIQRTEQGDSAMYLCASSSPGSSYNEQFFGPGTRLTVL.

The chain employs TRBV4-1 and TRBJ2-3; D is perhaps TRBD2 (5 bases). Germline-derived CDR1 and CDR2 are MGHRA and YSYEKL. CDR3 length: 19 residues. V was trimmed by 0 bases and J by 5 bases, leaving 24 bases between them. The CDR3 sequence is CASSQETGYGRDGVDTQYF. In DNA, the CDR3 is TGCGCCAGCAGCCAAGAAACGGGGTATGGTCGTGATGGGGTAGATACGCAGTATTTT.

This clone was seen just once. In DNA form, the CDR3 reads TGTGCCAGCAGCTCGCTGAGGGACAGGGATACGCAGTATTTT. It codes for CASSSLRDRDTQYF. V usage is TRBV11-2 and J usage is TRBJ2-3, with 8 positions matching TRBD1. The CDR3 has 14 amino acids. Germline values: CDR1 SGHAT, CDR2 FQNNGV. Germline trimming cut 4 bases from V and 6 bases from J; bases unmatched to any gene: 6.

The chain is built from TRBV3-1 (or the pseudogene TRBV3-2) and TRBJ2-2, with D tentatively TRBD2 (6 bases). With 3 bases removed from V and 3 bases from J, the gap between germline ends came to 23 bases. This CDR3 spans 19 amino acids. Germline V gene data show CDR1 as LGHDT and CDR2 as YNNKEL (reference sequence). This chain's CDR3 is CASSHPSASGSRDTGELFF. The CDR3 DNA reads TGTGCCAGCAGCCACCCTAGCGCTTCCGGGAGCCGAGACACCGGGGAGCTGTTTTTT.

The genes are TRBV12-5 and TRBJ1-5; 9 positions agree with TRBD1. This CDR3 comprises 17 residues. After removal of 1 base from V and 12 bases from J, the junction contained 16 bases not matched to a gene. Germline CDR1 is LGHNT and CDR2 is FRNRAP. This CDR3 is CASGLALLGTGYLGQHF. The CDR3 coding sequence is TGTGCTAGTGGTTTGGCCCTTCTAGGGACAGGGTATCTTGGCCAGCATTTT.

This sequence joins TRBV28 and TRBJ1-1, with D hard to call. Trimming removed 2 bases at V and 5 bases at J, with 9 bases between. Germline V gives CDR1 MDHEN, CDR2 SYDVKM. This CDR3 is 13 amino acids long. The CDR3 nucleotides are TGTGCCAGCAGTTTACCCGGGTGGACTGAAGCTTTCTTT. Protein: CASSLPGWTEAFF. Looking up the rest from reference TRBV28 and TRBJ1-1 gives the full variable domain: DVKVTQSSRYLVKRTGEKVFLECVQDMDHENMFWYRQDPGLGLRLIYFSYDVKMKEKGDIPEGYSVSREKKERFSLILESASTNQTSMYLCASSLPGWTEAFFGQGTRLTVV.

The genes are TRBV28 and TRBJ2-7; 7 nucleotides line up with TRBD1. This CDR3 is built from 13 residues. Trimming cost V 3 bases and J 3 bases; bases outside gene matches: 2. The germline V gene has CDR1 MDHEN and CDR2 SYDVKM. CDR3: CASSFGQVYEQYF. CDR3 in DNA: TGTGCCAGCAGTTTTGGACAGGTCTACGAGCAGTACTTC.

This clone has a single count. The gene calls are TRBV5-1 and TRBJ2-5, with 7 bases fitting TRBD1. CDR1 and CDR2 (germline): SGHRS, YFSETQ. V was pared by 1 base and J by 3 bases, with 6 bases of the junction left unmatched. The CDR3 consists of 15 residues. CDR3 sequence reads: CASSLTGTDKETQYF. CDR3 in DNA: TGCGCCAGCAGCTTGACTGGGACAGACAAAGAGACCCAGTACTTC. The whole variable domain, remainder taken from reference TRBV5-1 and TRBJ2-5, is KAGVTQTPRYLIKTRGQQVTLSCSPISGHRSVSWYQQTPGQGLQFLFEYFSETQRNKGNFPGRFSGRQFSNSRSEMNVSTLELGDSALYLCASSLTGTDKETQYFGPGTRLLVL.

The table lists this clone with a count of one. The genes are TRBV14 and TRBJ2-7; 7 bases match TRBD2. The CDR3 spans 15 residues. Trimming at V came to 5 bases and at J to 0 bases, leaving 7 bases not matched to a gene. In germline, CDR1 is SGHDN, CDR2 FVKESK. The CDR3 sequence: CASSSSGTSSYEQYF. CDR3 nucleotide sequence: TGTGCCAGCAGCTCTAGCGGTACGAGCTCCTACGAGCAGTACTTC.

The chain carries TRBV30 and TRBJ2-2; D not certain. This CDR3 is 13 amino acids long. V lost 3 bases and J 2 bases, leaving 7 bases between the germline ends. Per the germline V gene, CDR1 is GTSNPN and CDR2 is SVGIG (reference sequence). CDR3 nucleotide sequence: TGTGCCTGGAGGGGCCCCAACACCGGGGAGCTGTTTTTT. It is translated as CAWRGPNTGELFF.